Presented here are 18 T cell receptor beta chains from one specimen sequenced in a study of identical twins. One entry per CDR3 protein, called by TCRdb with MiXCR from the 5' RACE reads. The sample has about 240,000 distinct CDR3 sequences, under 12% seen once. Sequencing was done on a sample of memory T cells sorted from blood. The receptor set was obtained from a man aged 45 to 65 in good health.

This clonotype was seen a few times. The genes are TRBV20-1 and TRBJ2-7; 8 positions match TRBD1. This CDR3 region has 17 residues. Germline V gene sequence: CDR1 DFQATT, CDR2 SNEGSKA (reference sequence). After removal of 1 base from V and 4 bases from J, the junction contained 15 bases not matched to a gene. This CDR3 is CSARVRRRGRGLYEQYF. The CDR3 coding sequence is TGCAGTGCTAGAGTAAGGCGCAGGGGGCGAGGGCTTTACGAGCAGTACTTC.

This clonotype was counted at least ten times. The V gene is TRBV6-2 or TRBV6-3, the J gene TRBJ2-2, with 9 bases matching TRBD1. The trim removed 5 bases at V and 4 bases at J, leaving 5 bases unmatched. Germline loops: CDR1 MNHEY, CDR2 SVGEGT. The CDR3 loop spans 15 amino acids. CDR3 amino acids: CASSPPGQGTGELFF. DNA for the CDR3: TGTGCCAGCAGTCCACCGGGACAGGGCACCGGGGAGCTGTTTTTT.

This clonotype appeared many times. The rearrangement uses TRBV4-3 and TRBJ2-3, with 8 bases aligning to TRBD2. This CDR3 contains 17 residues. Germline assignment: CDR1 LGHNA and CDR2 YSLEER. J was trimmed by 7 bases and V by 0 bases; bases with no gene match: 12. For the CDR3, the DNA is TGCGCCAGCAGCCAAGATCCTCCCGGGGGGGCTAGAAATACGCAGTATTTT. As protein: CASSQDPPGGARNTQYF.

This clonotype was detected many times. The V call is TRBV6-1, the J call TRBJ2-1, with TRBD2 as a possible D gene (6 bases). There are 15 residues in the CDR3. The V gene lost 3 bases and the J gene lost 2 bases, with 11 bases spanning the gap. Germline CDR1 reads MNHNS; CDR2 reads SASEGT. The CDR3 DNA sequence: TGTGCCAGCAGTGAGCAGGGCGGGGCCTACAATGAGCAGTTCTTC. Protein sequence: CASSEQGGAYNEQFF.

This clonotype was counted between two and nine times. This rearrangement joins TRBV7-8 to TRBJ1-6; possible D gene TRBD1, 5 bases. The CDR3 loop spans 15 amino acids. V lost 6 bases to trimming and J lost 2 bases, with 11 bases between them. The germline CDR1 and CDR2 sequences are SGHVS and FQNEAQ. This chain's CDR3 is CASRFSGTYNSPLHF. CDR3 nucleotides: TGTGCCAGCAGATTTTCAGGGACCTATAATTCACCCCTCCACTTT.

This clonotype was counted a few times. This chain connects TRBV30 to TRBJ2-7, with 8 bases fitting TRBD1. Germline V lookup: CDR1 GTSNPN, CDR2 SVGIG (reference sequence). This CDR3 comprises 13 residues. V gave up 3 bases and J gave up 6 bases; unmatched junction bases: 7. The CDR3 protein is CAWRTFTGGEQYF. CDR3 nucleotide sequence: TGTGCCTGGAGAACCTTTACAGGGGGCGAGCAGTACTTC.

The chain employs TRBV19 and TRBJ2-3; D is unresolved. The CDR3 loop spans 14 amino acids. In germline, CDR1 is LNHDA, CDR2 SQIVND (reference sequence). Trimming took 4 bases from V and 8 from J, leaving 16 bases between them. Here the CDR3 reads CASSKGTPAGTQYF. The CDR3 coding sequence is TGTGCCAGTAGTAAAGGAACCCCGGCCGGTACGCAGTATTTT.

This clonotype was found many times. The chain links TRBV6-5 to TRBJ2-3; 9 nucleotides agree with TRBD2. The V gene's germline CDR1 is MNHEY and CDR2 SVGAGI. After removal of 6 bases from V and 5 bases from J, the junction contained 6 bases not matched to a gene. This CDR3 spans 14 amino acids. The CDR3 nucleotides read TGTGCCAGCAGCTTAGCGGGAGCTAAAGATACGCAGTATTTT. Its translation is CASSLAGAKDTQYF.

As for this clonotype: A much more abundant neighbour one base away suggests this may be a read error. V usage is TRBV4-1 and J usage is TRBJ1-2; no firm D call. The germline V gene has CDR1 MGHRA and CDR2 YSYEKL. The CDR3 totals 14 residues. The CDR3 spells CASSHEGLNYGYIF. The CDR3 region has the DNA TGCGCCAGCAGCCATGAGGGTCTTAACTATGGCTACATCTTC.

This clonotype turned up a few times. V and J are TRBV4-2 and TRBJ2-7; D is possibly TRBD1 or TRBD2 (5 bases each). The CDR3 spans 15 residues. Trimming cost V 2 bases and J 1 base, with 12 bases left between them. Germline CDR1 is LGHNA and CDR2 is YNFKEQ. CDR3: CASSQSEGRSYEQYF. The CDR3 DNA sequence: TGTGCCAGCAGCCAATCAGAGGGACGTTCCTACGAGCAGTACTTC.

This clonotype was recorded at least ten times. The rearrangement joins TRBV6-1 to TRBJ2-1; the D is unclear. The CDR3 contains 11 residues. The V gene's germline CDR1 is MNHNS and CDR2 SASEGT. V lost 3 bases and J 8 bases, leaving 5 bases between the germline ends. The CDR3 coding sequence is TGTGCCAGCAGTGAGGTCCATGAGCAGTTCTTC. Translating gives CASSEVHEQFF.

In this sample, this clonotype turned up many times. V is TRBV20-1 and J is TRBJ1-1, with D possibly TRBD1 on 5 matching bases. V lost 3 bases and J 5 bases, leaving 16 bases between the germline ends. The V gene's germline CDR1 is DFQATT and CDR2 SNEGSKA (reference sequence). This CDR3 has 14 amino acids. The CDR3 protein is CSARGAGKGTEAFF. In DNA form, the CDR3 reads TGCAGTGCTAGGGGCGCAGGGAAGGGGACTGAAGCTTTCTTT.

With regard to this clonotype: This may stem from a read error, because a much larger clone lies one nucleotide away. The rearrangement links TRBV11-2 to TRBJ2-5; the D gene is possibly TRBD1 (5 bases). V lost 5 bases and J lost 1, with 14 bases in between. Germline V CDR1 and CDR2: SGHAT, FQNNGV. This CDR3 is 15 amino acids long. CDR3: CASSPRAQAQETQYF. The CDR3 coding sequence is TGTGCCAGCAGCCCCAGGGCGCAGGCCCAAGAGACCCAGTACTTC.

CDR3 loop: CASSPSSSGELFF. As DNA, the CDR3 is TGTGCCAGCAGCCCGAGTTCATCCGGGGAGCTGTTTTTT. The chain is built from TRBV11-2 and TRBJ2-2, with no clear D. There are 13 residues in the CDR3. Trimming removed 5 bases from V and 6 bases from J, with 10 bases in between. Per the germline V gene, CDR1 is SGHAT and CDR2 is FQNNGV.

This clonotype was counted a few times. V and J are TRBV20-1 and TRBJ2-1, with 10 bases aligning to TRBD2. J lost 4 bases, V lost 0 bases, and 9 bases had no gene match. This CDR3 spans 17 amino acids. The germline V gene encodes CDR1 DFQATT and CDR2 SNEGSKA (reference sequence). In DNA form, the CDR3 reads TGCAGTGCTAGAGATCCCGCTAGCGGGAGCCCTTACAATGAGCAGTTCTTC. It is translated as CSARDPASGSPYNEQFF.

Ten or more counts support this clonotype. The V call is TRBV29-1, the J call TRBJ2-7; D uncertain. V lost 4 bases and J lost 0, with 7 bases in between. The germline gives CDR1 SQVTM, CDR2 ANQGSEA. The CDR3 is made up of 12 amino acids. CDR3 nucleotide sequence: TGCAGCGTTGCCAGGACCTCCTACGAGCAGTACTTC. It translates to CSVARTSYEQYF.

This clonotype appeared many times. V gene TRBV20-1 combines with J gene TRBJ2-2; 10 nucleotides match TRBD1. The germline CDR1 and CDR2 sequences are DFQATT and SNEGSKA (reference sequence). The CDR3 has 17 amino acids. After removal of 3 bases from V and 6 bases from J, the junction contained 13 bases not matched to a gene. The CDR3 DNA reads as TGCAGTGCTAGGACCAATTTGGACAGGGGGATCTCCGGGGAGCTGTTTTTT. Translated, it gives CSARTNLDRGISGELFF.

This clonotype was seen a few times. The chain recombines TRBV10-3 with TRBJ1-2; 9 nucleotides align to TRBD1. Germline-derived CDR1 and CDR2 are ENHRY and SYGVKD. CDR3 length equals 13 residues. The junction had 7 bases not matched to a gene; V was cut back by 7 bases and J by 7 bases. The CDR3 DNA reads TGTGCCATCACTCGGGACAGGGAAAGTGGCTACACCTTC. Amino acids: CAITRDRESGYTF.